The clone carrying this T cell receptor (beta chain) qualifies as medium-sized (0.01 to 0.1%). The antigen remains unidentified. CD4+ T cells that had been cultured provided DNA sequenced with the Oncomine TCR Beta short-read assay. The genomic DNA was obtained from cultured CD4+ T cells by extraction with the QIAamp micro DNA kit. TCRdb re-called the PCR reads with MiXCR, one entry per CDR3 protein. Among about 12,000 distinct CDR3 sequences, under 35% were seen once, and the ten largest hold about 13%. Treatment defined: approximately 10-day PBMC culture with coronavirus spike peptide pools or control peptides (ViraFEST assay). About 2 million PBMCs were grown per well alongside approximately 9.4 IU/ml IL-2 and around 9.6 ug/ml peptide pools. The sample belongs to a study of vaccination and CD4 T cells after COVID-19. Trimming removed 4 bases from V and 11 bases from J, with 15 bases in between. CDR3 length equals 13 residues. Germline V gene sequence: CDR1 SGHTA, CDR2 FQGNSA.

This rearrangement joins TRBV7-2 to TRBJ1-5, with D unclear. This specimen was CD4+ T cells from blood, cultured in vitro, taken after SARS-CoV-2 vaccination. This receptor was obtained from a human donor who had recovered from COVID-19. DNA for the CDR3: TGTGCCAGCAGCTCCCCCCCGGGTAGTGCCCAGCATTTT. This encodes CASSSPPGSAQHF.